The clone carrying this T cell receptor beta chain was seen only once. In the authors' workflow: It was from reference gene primer amplification that nucleated cell counts were estimated. The table came from immunoSEQ multiplex PCR; TCRdb's copy has only in-frame clones and leaves some out. V and J calls and clone size are copied from that table; D and trimming were computed from the DNA. This table holds some 83,000 clones, roughly 85% found once. These data originate in a study of blood T cell repertoires in COVID-19. Study-wide context: Acute-phase and convalescent COVID-19 samples originated in the United States, Italy and Spain. The cDNA or gDNA used as material had been derived from T cells, B-cell-depleted T cells, or PBMCs.

From germline, CDR1 is SGHNT and CDR2 YYREEE (reference sequence). This CDR3 is 14 amino acids long. Trimming removed 0 bases at V and 4 bases at J, with 11 bases between. The sequenced sample consisted of peripheral blood. The genes are TRBV5-4 and TRBJ2-7; D ambiguous. This clonotype was obtained from an elderly woman with active or convalescent COVID-19. The CDR3 DNA reads TGTGCCAGCAGCTTGGGGGTCCCAGCGTACGAGCAGTACTTC. Translating it yields CASSLGVPAYEQYF.